Listed below are T cell receptor beta chains from one sample, sequenced in a study of PD-L1 blockade in urothelial cancer. Profiled with immunoSEQ multiplex PCR; TCRdb holds only in-frame clones, not every one. Among about 53,000 clones listed, 70% to 90% were seen once. The sample consisted of PBMCs, taken around atezolizumab (anti-PD-L1) treatment. The receptors here all came from a woman in her sixties or seventies with urothelial cancer. The CDR3 runs from the conserved cysteine through the conserved F or W. The D gene is left open where the match is weak. The size entry is marked missing in some rows and otherwise reads once, few, many or a size class.

CDR3 protein: CSVEKPTGQSSTDTQYF
CDR3 DNA: TGCAGCGTTGAGAAACCAACGGGACAGTCCAGCACAGATACGCAGTATTTT
D gene: TRBD1
J gene: TRBJ2-3
clone size: -
CDR3 length: 17
V gene: TRBV29-1

CDR3 protein: CASSIGGGGSLTGELFF
CDR3 DNA: TGTGCCAGTAGTATAGGTGGTGGCGGGAGTCTTACCGGGGAGCTGTTTTTT
D gene: TRBD2
J gene: TRBJ2-2
clone size: -
CDR3 length: 17
V gene: TRBV19

CDR3 protein: CASSKSRTGGNEQFF
CDR3 DNA: TGTGCCAGCAGCAAATCCCGGACAGGGGGCAATGAGCAGTTCTTC
D gene: -
J gene: TRBJ2-1
clone size: few
CDR3 length: 15
V gene: TRBV21-1

CDR3 protein: CASSLRGGGEKLFF
CDR3 DNA: TGTGCCAGCAGCTTACGGGGAGGGGGTGAAAAACTGTTTTTT
D gene: -
J gene: TRBJ1-4
clone size: once
CDR3 length: 14
V gene: TRBV7-6

CDR3 protein: CASSAGQGRGETQYF
CDR3 DNA: TGCGCCAGCAGCGCCGGACAGGGTAGGGGAGAGACCCAGTACTTC
D gene: TRBD1
J gene: TRBJ2-5
clone size: -
CDR3 length: 15
V gene: TRBV5-1

CDR3 protein: CASTGGGYEQYF
CDR3 DNA: TGCGCCAGCACGGGAGGGGGGTACGAGCAGTACTTC
D gene: TRBD2
J gene: TRBJ2-7
clone size: -
CDR3 length: 12
V gene: TRBV10-2

CDR3 protein: CASSYSLLAGELFF
CDR3 DNA: TGTGCCAGCAGTTACTCGTTACTGGCCGGGGAGCTGTTTTTT
D gene: -
J gene: TRBJ2-2
clone size: -
CDR3 length: 14
V gene: TRBV6-5

CDR3 protein: CASRMGTGVQYF
CDR3 DNA: TGTGCCAGCAGAATGGGGACAGGGGTCCAGTACTTC
D gene: TRBD1
J gene: TRBJ2-5
clone size: -
CDR3 length: 12
V gene: TRBV2

CDR3 protein: CASRASRGVGTQYF
CDR3 DNA: TGTGCCAGCAGGGCATCGCGGGGGGTGGGGACCCAGTACTTC
D gene: TRBD2
J gene: TRBJ2-5
clone size: -
CDR3 length: 14
V gene: TRBV6-6

CDR3 protein: CASSHTALPSYEQYF
CDR3 DNA: TGTGCCAGCAGCCATACAGCCTTACCCTCCTACGAGCAGTACTTC
D gene: -
J gene: TRBJ2-7
clone size: -
CDR3 length: 15
V gene: TRBV7-8

CDR3 protein: CASSFSTGKGGAFF
CDR3 DNA: TGTGCCAGCAGCTTCTCGACAGGGAAGGGGGGAGCTTTCTTT
D gene: TRBD1
J gene: TRBJ1-1
clone size: -
CDR3 length: 14
V gene: TRBV7-2

CDR3 protein: CASSQDSSGRFNEQFF
CDR3 DNA: TGCGCCAGCAGCCAAGATTCTAGCGGGAGATTTAATGAGCAGTTCTTC
D gene: TRBD2
J gene: TRBJ2-1
clone size: -
CDR3 length: 16
V gene: TRBV4-3

CDR3 protein: CASSKGWGQGAEAFF
CDR3 DNA: -
D gene: -
J gene: TRBJ1-1
clone size: -
CDR3 length: 15
V gene: TRBV21-1

CDR3 protein: CASSPLPQRPSGVYEQYF
CDR3 DNA: TGTGCCAGCTCACCACTACCCCAACGCCCTAGCGGGGTCTACGAGCAGTACTTC
D gene: TRBD2
J gene: TRBJ2-7
clone size: -
CDR3 length: 18
V gene: TRBV18

CDR3 protein: CSVRTGEGYEQYF
CDR3 DNA: TGCAGCGTTCGGACAGGGGAAGGTTACGAGCAGTACTTC
D gene: TRBD1
J gene: TRBJ2-7
clone size: -
CDR3 length: 13
V gene: TRBV29-1

CDR3 protein: CASSLASGSSYNEQFF
CDR3 DNA: TGCGCCAGCAGCTTGGCGTCGGGATCCTCCTACAATGAGCAGTTCTTC
D gene: -
J gene: TRBJ2-1
clone size: -
CDR3 length: 16
V gene: TRBV5-1

CDR3 protein: CASSLPGSFSNQPQHF
CDR3 DNA: TGTGCCAGCAGTTTACCAGGGTCCTTTAGCAATCAGCCCCAGCATTTT
D gene: -
J gene: TRBJ1-5
clone size: once
CDR3 length: 16
V gene: TRBV28